Below, 2 T cell receptor beta chains from the same sample are listed, as sequenced in a study of blood T cell repertoires in COVID-19. Clones were read by immunoSEQ multiplex PCR, and TCRdb kept only the in-frame ones, dropping some. The sample shows about 310,000 clones, around 87% of them seen only once. What was sequenced was peripheral blood. These receptors were collected from an older man with acute or convalescent COVID-19.

The chain carries TRBV5-4 and TRBJ2-3; D is possibly TRBD2 (5 bases). The germline V and J ends were trimmed by 7 bases and 3 bases, with 15 bases remaining between them. Germline loops: CDR1 SGHNT, CDR2 YYREEE (reference sequence). The CDR3 sequence is 14 residues long. The CDR3 DNA is TGTGCCAGCGGGGATAAACTAGTAACAGATACGCAGTATTTT. It codes for CASGDKLVTDTQYF.

This chain uses TRBV6-4 with TRBJ1-2; D not certain. Looked up from germline, CDR1 is MRHNA and CDR2 is SNTAGT. V was trimmed by 5 bases and J by 5 bases, leaving 9 bases between them. CDR3 length equals 12 residues. CDR3 protein: CASSFPPYGYTF. The DNA of the CDR3 is TGTGCCAGCAGTTTCCCCCCTTATGGCTACACCTTC.